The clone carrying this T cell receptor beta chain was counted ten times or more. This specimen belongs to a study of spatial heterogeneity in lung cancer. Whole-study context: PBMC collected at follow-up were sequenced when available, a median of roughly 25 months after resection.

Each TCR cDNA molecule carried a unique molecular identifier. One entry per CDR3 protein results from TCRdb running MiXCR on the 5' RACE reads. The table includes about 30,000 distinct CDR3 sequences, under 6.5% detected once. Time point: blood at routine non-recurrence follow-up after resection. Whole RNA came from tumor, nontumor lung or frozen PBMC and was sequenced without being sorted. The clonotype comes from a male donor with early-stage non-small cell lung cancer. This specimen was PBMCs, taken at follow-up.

CDR3 loop: CASSQEDRGTDTQYF. The CDR3 DNA sequence: TGCGCCAGCAGTCAAGAGGACAGGGGCACAGATACGCAGTATTTT. The rearrangement uses TRBV23-1 and TRBJ2-3; 8 positions agree with TRBD1. TRBV23-1 is filed as an ORF, its function uncertain. The CDR3 is 15 residues long. Losses at the gene ends were 2 bases for V and 1 base for J; bases not matched to a gene: 2.